This T cell receptor (beta chain) was documented in a study of blood T cell repertoires in COVID-19. Study background: Donors in the United States, Italy and Spain gave samples during acute or convalescent COVID-19.

Trimming removed 6 bases from V and 1 base from J, with 9 bases in between. This CDR3 comprises 13 residues. Germline lookup yields CDR1 SNHLY and CDR2 FYNNEI. As originally analysed: Amplifying reference gene primers gave estimates of nucleated cell counts. Repertoires were generated with immunoSEQ multiplex PCR, while TCRdb's copy carries only in-frame clones and drops some. The V and J calls and the clone size are those of that table, but D and trimming were determined from the DNA. The sample contains around 200,000 clones, around 82% of which appear only once. The chain uses TRBV2 and TRBJ1-1; D might be TRBD1 (6 bases). This TCR came from a woman aged 50 to 65 with acute or convalescent COVID-19. The sample taken for sequencing was peripheral blood. The CDR3 loop is CASSKGGNTEAFF. The CDR3 nucleotides are TGTGCCAGCAGCAAAGGGGGGAACACTGAAGCTTTCTTT.